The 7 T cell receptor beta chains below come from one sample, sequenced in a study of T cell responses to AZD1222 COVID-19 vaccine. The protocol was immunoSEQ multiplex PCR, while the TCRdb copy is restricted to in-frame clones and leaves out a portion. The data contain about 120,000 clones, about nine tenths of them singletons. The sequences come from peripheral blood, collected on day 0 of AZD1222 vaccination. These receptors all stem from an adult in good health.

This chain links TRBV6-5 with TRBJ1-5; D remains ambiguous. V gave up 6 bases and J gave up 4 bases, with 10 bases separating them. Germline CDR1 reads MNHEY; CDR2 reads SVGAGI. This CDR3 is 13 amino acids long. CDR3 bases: TGTGCCAGCAGCCGAACCGAGAATCAGCCCCAGCATTTT. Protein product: CASSRTENQPQHF.

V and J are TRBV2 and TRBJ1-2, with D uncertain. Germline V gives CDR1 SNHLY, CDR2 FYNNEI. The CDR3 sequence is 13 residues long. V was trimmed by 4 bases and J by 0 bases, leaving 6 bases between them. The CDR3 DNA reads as TGTGCCAGCAGTGGTTCACCTAACTATGGCTACACCTTC. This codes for CASSGSPNYGYTF.

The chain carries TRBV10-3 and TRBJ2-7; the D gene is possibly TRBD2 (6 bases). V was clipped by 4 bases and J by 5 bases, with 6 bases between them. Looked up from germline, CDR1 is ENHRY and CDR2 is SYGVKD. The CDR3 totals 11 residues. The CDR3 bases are TGTGCCATCAGTGCTAGCGACGAGCAGTACTTC. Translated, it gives CAISASDEQYF.

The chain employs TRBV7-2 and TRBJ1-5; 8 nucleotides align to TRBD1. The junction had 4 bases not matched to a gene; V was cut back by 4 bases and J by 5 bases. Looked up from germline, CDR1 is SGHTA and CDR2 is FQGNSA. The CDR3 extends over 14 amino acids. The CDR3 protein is CASSSGQGYQPQHF. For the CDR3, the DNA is TGTGCCAGCAGCTCCGGACAGGGTTATCAGCCCCAGCATTTT. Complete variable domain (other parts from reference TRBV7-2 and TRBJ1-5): GAGVSQSPSNKVTEKGKDVELRCDPISGHTALYWYRQSLGQGLEFLIYFQGNSAPDKSGLPSDRFSAERTGGSVSTLTIQRTQQEDSAVYLCASSSGQGYQPQHFGDGTRLSIL.

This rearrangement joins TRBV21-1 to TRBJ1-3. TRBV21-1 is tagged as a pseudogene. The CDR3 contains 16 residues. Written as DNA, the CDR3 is TGTGCCAGCAGCCGAAAAGAGGGACTCTCTGGAAACACCATATATTTT. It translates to CASSRKEGLSGNTIYF.

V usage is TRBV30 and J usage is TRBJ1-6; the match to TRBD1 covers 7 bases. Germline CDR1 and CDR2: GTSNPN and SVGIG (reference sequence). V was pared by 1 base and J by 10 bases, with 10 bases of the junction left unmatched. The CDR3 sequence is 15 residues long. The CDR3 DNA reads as TGTGCCTGGAGTGCTCCCACAGGGGTAAGATCACCCCTCCACTTT. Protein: CAWSAPTGVRSPLHF.

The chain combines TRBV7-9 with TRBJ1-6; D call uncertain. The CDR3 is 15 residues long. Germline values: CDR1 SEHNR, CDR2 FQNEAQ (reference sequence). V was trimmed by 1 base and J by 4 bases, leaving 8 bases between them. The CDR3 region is CASSLGSGYNSPLHF. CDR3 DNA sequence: TGTGCCAGCAGCTTAGGGTCAGGTTATAATTCACCCCTCCACTTT.